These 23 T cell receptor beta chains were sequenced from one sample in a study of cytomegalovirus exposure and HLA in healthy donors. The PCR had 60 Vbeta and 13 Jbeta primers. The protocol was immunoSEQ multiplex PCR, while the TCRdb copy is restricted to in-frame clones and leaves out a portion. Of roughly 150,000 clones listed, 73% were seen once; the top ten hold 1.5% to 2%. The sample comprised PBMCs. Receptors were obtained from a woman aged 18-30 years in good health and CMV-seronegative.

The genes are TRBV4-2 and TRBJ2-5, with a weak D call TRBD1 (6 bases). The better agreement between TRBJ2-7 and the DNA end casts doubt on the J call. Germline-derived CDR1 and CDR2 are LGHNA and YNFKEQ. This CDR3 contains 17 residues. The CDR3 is CASSPYSGHSFAYEQYF. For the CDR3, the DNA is TGTGCCAGCAGCCCTTATTCGGGACACAGCTTTGCCTACGAGCAGTACTTC.

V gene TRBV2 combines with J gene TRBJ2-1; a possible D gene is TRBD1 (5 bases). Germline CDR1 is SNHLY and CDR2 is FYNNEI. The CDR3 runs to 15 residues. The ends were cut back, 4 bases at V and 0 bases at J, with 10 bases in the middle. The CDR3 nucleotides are TGTGCCAGCAGTGGGGGCTCAAGCTCCTACAATGAGCAGTTCTTC. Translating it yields CASSGGSSSYNEQFF.

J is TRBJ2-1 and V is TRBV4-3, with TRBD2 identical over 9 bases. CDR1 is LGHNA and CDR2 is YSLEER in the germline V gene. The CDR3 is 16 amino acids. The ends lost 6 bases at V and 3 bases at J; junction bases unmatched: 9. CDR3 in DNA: TGCGCCAGCAGGTTGAGCGGGGGGAAGCTCTACAATGAGCAGTTCTTC. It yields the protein CASRLSGGKLYNEQFF.

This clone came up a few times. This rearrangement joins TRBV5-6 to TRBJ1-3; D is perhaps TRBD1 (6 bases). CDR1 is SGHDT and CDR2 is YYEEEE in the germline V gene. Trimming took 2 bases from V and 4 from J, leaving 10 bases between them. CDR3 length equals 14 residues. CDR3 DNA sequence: TGTGCCAGCAGCTTTCAGGGGTCCGGAAACACCATATATTTT. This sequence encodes CASSFQGSGNTIYF.

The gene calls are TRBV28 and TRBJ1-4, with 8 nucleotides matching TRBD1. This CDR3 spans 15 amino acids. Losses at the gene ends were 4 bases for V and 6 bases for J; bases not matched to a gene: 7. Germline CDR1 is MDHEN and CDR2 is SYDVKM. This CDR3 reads CASSSRGRGYEKLFF. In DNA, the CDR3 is TGTGCCAGCAGTTCCAGGGGGCGTGGATATGAAAAACTGTTTTTT.

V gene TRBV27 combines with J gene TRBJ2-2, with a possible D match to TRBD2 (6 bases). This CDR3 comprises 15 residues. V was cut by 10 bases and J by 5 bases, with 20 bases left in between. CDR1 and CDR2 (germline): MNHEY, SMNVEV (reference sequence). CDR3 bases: TGTGCCACCCTGTCTACGGGAGTTATGACCGGGGAGCTGTTTTTT. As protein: CATLSTGVMTGELFF.

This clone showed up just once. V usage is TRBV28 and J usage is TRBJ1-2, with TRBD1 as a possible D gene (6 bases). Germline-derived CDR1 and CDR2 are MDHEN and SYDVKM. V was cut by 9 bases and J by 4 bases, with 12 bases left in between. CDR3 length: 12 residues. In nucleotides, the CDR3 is TGTGCCAGTTTTACAGGGTCCTATGGCTACACCTTC. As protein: CASFTGSYGYTF.

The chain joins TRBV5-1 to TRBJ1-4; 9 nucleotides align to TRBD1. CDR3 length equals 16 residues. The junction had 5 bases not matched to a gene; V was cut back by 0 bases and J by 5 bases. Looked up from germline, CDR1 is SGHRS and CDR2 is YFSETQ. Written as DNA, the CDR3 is TGCGCCAGCAGCTTGGGGGGGACAGGGCGGAATGAAAAACTGTTTTTT. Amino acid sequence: CASSLGGTGRNEKLFF.

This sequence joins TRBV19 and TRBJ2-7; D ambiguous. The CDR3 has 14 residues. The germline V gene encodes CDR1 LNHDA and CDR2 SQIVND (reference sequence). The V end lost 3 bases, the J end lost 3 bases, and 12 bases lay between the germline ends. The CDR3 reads CASSMAASYYEQYV. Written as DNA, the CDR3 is TGTGCCAGTAGTATGGCGGCCAGTTACTACGAGCAGTACGTC.

CDR3: CASSSHLGQEAYEQYF. DNA for the CDR3: TGTGCCAGCAGCTCCCACTTAGGGCAGGAGGCCTACGAGCAGTACTTC. The V and J genes are TRBV7-9 and TRBJ2-7, with TRBD2 as a possible D gene (5 bases). CDR3 length: 16 residues. V lost 4 bases to trimming and J lost 2 bases, with 18 bases between them. Germline V lookup: CDR1 SEHNR, CDR2 FQNEAQ (reference sequence).

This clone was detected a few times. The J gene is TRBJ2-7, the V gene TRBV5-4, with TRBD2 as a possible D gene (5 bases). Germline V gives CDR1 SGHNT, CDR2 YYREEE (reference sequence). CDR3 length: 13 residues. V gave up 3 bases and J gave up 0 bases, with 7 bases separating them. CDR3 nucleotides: TGTGCCAGCAGCTCGACTAACTCCTACGAGCAGTACTTC. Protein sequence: CASSSTNSYEQYF.

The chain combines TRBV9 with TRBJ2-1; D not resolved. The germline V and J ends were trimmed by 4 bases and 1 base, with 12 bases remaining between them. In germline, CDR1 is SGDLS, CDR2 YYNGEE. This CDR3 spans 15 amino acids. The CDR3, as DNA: TGTGCCAGCAGCCCTGACACCGTATCCTACAATGAGCAGTTCTTC. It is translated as CASSPDTVSYNEQFF.

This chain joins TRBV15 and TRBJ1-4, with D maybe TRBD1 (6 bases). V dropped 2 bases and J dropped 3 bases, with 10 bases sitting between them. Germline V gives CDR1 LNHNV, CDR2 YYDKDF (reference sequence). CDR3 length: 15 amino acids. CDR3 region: CATSRTGIANEKLFF. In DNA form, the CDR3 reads TGTGCCACCAGCAGAACAGGGATCGCTAATGAAAAACTGTTTTTT.

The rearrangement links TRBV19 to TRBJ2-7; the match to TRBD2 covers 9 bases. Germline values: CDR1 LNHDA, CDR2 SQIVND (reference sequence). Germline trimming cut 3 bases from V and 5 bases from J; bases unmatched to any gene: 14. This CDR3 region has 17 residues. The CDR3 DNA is TGTGCCAGTAGTATGACGGAAATAGCGGGAGTAGCCAACGAGCAGTACGTC. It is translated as CASSMTEIAGVANEQYV.

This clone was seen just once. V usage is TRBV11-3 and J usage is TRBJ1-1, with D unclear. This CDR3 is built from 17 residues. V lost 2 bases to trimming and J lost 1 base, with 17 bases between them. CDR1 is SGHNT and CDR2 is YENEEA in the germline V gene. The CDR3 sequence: CASSLSRYGVRNTEAFF. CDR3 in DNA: TGTGCCAGCAGCTTAAGTCGGTATGGAGTGCGGAACACTGAAGCTTTCTTT.

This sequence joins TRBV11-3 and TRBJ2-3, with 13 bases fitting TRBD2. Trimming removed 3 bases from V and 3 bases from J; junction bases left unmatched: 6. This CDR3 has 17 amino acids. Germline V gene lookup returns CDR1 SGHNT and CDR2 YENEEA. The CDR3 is CASSFRTSGRGTDTQYF. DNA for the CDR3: TGTGCCAGCAGCTTCCGGACTAGCGGGAGAGGTACAGATACGCAGTATTTT.

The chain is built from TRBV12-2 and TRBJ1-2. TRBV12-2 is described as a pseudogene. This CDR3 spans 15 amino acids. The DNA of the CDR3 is TGTGCAAGTCGCTTAGCGCTGTGGAGTTCCTATGGCTACACCTTC. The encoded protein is CASRLALWSSYGYTF.

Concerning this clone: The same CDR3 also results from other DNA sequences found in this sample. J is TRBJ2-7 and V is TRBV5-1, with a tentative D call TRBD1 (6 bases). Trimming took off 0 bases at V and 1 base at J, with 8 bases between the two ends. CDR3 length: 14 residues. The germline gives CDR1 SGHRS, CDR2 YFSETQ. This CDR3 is CASSLEGVSYEQYF. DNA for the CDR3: TGCGCCAGCAGCTTGGAGGGGGTTTCCTACGAGCAGTACTTC. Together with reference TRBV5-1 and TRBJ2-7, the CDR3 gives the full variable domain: KAGVTQTPRYLIKTRGQQVTLSCSPISGHRSVSWYQQTPGQGLQFLFEYFSETQRNKGNFPGRFSGRQFSNSRSEMNVSTLELGDSALYLCASSLEGVSYEQYFGPGTRLTVT.

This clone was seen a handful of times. Here the CDR3 reads CASSVVAGGYNEQFF. In DNA, the CDR3 is TGTGCCAGCAGCGTAGTTGCGGGGGGCTACAATGAGCAGTTCTTC. The genes are TRBV9 and TRBJ2-1, with 8 bases matching TRBD2. The germline gives CDR1 SGDLS, CDR2 YYNGEE. The CDR3 is 15 residues long. J gave up 3 bases and V 0 bases, and 2 bases lay outside the gene matches.

CDR3 sequence reads: CASSLTGLGYGYTF. The CDR3, as DNA: TGTGCCAGCAGCTTAACAGGGTTAGGGTATGGCTACACCTTC. The V and J genes are TRBV5-8 and TRBJ1-2, with D maybe TRBD1 (6 bases). V was clipped by 2 bases and J by 5 bases, with 13 bases between them. The CDR3 loop spans 14 amino acids. The germline V gene has CDR1 SGHTS and CDR2 YDEGEE.

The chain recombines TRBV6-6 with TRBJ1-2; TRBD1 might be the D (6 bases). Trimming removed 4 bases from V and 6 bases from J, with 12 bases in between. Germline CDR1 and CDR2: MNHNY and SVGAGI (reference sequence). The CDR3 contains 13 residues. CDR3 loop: CASSLKGGDGYTF. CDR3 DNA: TGTGCCAGCAGTTTAAAAGGGGGGGATGGCTACACCTTC.

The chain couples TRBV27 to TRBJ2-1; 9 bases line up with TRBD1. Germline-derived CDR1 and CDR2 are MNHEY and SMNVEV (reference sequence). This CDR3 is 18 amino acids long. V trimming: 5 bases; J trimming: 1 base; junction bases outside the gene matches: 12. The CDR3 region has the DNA TGTGCCAGCAGTCCTACACTTTCGGGACAGGGTTCCTACAATGAGCAGTTCTTC. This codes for CASSPTLSGQGSYNEQFF.

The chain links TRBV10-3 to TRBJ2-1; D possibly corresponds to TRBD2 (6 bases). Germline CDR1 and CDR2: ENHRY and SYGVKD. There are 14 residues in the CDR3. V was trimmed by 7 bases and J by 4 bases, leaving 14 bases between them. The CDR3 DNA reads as TGTGCCATCACGCGGGACGCCACTTACAATGAGCAGTTCTTC. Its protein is CAITRDATYNEQFF.